This entry concerns a single TCR beta chain. Measured with immunoSEQ multiplex PCR; TCRdb has only the in-frame clones, and not every one. The data hold 65,000 to 85,000 clones, with around 94% observed a single time. The sample is drawn from a study of technical replicates of blood from a handful of donors. Per the germline V gene, CDR1 is SQVTM and CDR2 is ANQGSEA. Trimming cost V 5 bases and J 5 bases; bases outside gene matches: 5. The CDR3 extends over 13 amino acids. The source material was T cells isolated from PBMCs. The chain uses TRBV29-1 and TRBJ1-5; 8 positions match TRBD1. The origin of this receptor is a human donor in good health. The CDR3 spells CSVPDRDDQPQHF. The CDR3 nucleotides read TGCAGCGTTCCGGACAGGGACGATCAGCCCCAGCATTTT.